Below are 27 T cell receptor beta chains sequenced from a single sample in a study of cytomegalovirus exposure and HLA in healthy donors. The primer mix had 60 Vbeta and 13 Jbeta primers. TCRdb's copy holds only in-frame clones and misses some; the assay was immunoSEQ multiplex PCR. The sample has tens of thousands of clones, approximately 88% seen once; the top ten hold around 2.3%. The sample was PBMCs. These receptor sequences come from a man between 18 and 35 years old in good health and CMV-seronegative.

This chain links TRBV12-2 with TRBJ2-7; TRBD2, the table's D call, was not compared with the DNA. TRBV12-2 is shown as a pseudogene. This CDR3 has 14 amino acids. The chain's CDR3 is CASRFPGLSYEQYF. The DNA of the CDR3 is TGTGCAAGTCGCTTTCCGGGACTTTCCTACGAGCAGTACTTC.

CDR3 loop: CAFGRGGTEAFF. CDR3 nucleotide sequence: TGTGCCTTCGGACGGGGTGGCACTGAAGCTTTCTTT. The J gene is TRBJ1-1, the V gene TRBV30; D gene uncertain. With 7 bases removed from V and 4 bases from J, the gap between germline ends came to 13 bases. In germline, CDR1 is GTSNPN, CDR2 SVGIG (reference sequence). This CDR3 is built from 12 residues.

This chain connects TRBV5-8 to TRBJ2-5, with 9 bases fitting TRBD1. CDR3 length: 14 amino acids. V dropped 2 bases and J dropped 5; count of bases not matched to a gene: 4. The germline V gene has CDR1 SGHTS and CDR2 YDEGEE. CDR3 protein: CASSLDRGTETQYF. The CDR3 region has the DNA TGTGCCAGCAGCTTAGACAGGGGGACGGAGACCCAGTACTTC.

V is TRBV27 and J is TRBJ1-1; 7 bases line up with TRBD1. The germline gives CDR1 MNHEY, CDR2 SMNVEV (reference sequence). The J segment lost 8 bases and the V segment lost 3 bases, leaving 3 bases of the junction unmatched. The CDR3 totals 12 residues. In nucleotides, the CDR3 is TGTGCCAGCAGTTTCGACAGGGTAGAAGCTTTCTTT. Amino acid sequence: CASSFDRVEAFF.

The gene calls are TRBV11-2 and TRBJ2-1; 7 bases map to TRBD2. This CDR3 contains 18 residues. Germline V gene sequence: CDR1 SGHAT, CDR2 FQNNGV. Trimming removed 2 bases from V and 7 bases from J; junction bases left unmatched: 17. The CDR3 DNA sequence: TGTGCCAGCAGCTTACAACGGGGTAGCGGGTTACCTCGGAATGAGCAGTTCTTC. Protein: CASSLQRGSGLPRNEQFF. The full variable domain, in which reference TRBV11-2 and TRBJ2-1 provide the parts outside the CDR3, is EAGVAQSPRYKIIEKRQSVAFWCNPISGHATLYWYQQILGQGPKLLIQFQNNGVVDDSQLPKDRFSAERLKGVDSTLKIQPAKLEDSAVYLCASSLQRGSGLPRNEQFFGPGTRLTVL.

The chain employs TRBV5-1 and TRBJ2-1; D is unresolved. Germline V gene lookup returns CDR1 SGHRS and CDR2 YFSETQ. The CDR3 extends over 16 amino acids. V lost 2 bases and J lost 2, with 14 bases in between. The CDR3 region is CASSLNRRVTYNEQFF. The CDR3, as DNA: TGCGCCAGCAGCTTAAATAGACGGGTAACCTACAATGAGCAGTTCTTC.

V gene TRBV29-1 combines with J gene TRBJ2-5, with a weak D call TRBD1 (5 bases). Deletions cut 4 bases from V and 4 bases from J, with 10 bases between. In germline, CDR1 is SQVTM, CDR2 ANQGSEA. The CDR3 runs to 12 residues. The CDR3 reads CSVVGQGETQYF. The CDR3 bases are TGCAGCGTTGTAGGTCAGGGAGAGACCCAGTACTTC.

The chain employs TRBV5-1 and TRBJ1-4; 8 positions agree with TRBD1. Germline CDR1 and CDR2: SGHRS and YFSETQ. Trimming at V came to 1 base and at J to 5 bases, leaving 7 bases not matched to a gene. The CDR3 has 16 amino acids. The CDR3, as DNA: TGCGCCAGCAGCTTGATTAACACAGGGGGAAATGAAAAACTGTTTTTT. Its protein product is CASSLINTGGNEKLFF.

The chain has TRBV5-1 and TRBJ1-1; no firm D call. The germline V and J ends were trimmed by 6 bases and 1 base, with 10 bases remaining between them. In germline, CDR1 is SGHRS, CDR2 YFSETQ. The CDR3 covers 13 residues. CDR3 sequence reads: CASTLAGNTEAFF. The CDR3 DNA is TGCGCCAGCACCCTGGCAGGGAACACTGAAGCTTTCTTT.

The chain combines TRBV30 with TRBJ2-1, with 7 bases that match TRBD1. V dropped 7 bases and J dropped 6; count of bases not matched to a gene: 9. In germline, CDR1 is GTSNPN, CDR2 SVGIG (reference sequence). This CDR3 spans 13 amino acids. CDR3 loop: CASRTGRINEQFF. CDR3 nucleotides: TGTGCCTCCAGGACAGGTAGGATCAATGAGCAGTTCTTC.

The chain carries TRBV5-4 and TRBJ2-6; a weak D match, TRBD1 (6 bases). The V gene lost 0 bases and the J gene lost 0 bases, with 16 bases spanning the gap. The CDR3 loop spans 19 amino acids. The germline V gene has CDR1 SGHNT and CDR2 YYREEE (reference sequence). DNA of the CDR3: TGTGCCAGCAGCTTGGCGTTGGTAGGGACACTCTCTGGGGCCAACGTCCTGACTTTC. This gives the protein CASSLALVGTLSGANVLTF.

The V call is TRBV7-2, the J call TRBJ1-5, with 8 bases matching TRBD1. The CDR3 spans 15 residues. Germline V gene lookup returns CDR1 SGHTA and CDR2 FQGNSA. V shed 0 bases, J shed 9 bases, and the junction held 7 bases outside the gene matches. As DNA, the CDR3 is TGTGCCAGCAGCTTAGCGCATATGGGGACAGGGCCCCAGCATTTT. It encodes CASSLAHMGTGPQHF.

The chain has TRBV27 and TRBJ2-7, with 7 bases matching TRBD2. J was trimmed by 0 bases and V by 3 bases; bases with no gene match: 5. This CDR3 has 15 residues. In germline, CDR1 is MNHEY, CDR2 SMNVEV (reference sequence). CDR3 protein: CASSFFGGSSYEQYF. The CDR3 nucleotides read TGTGCCAGCAGTTTCTTTGGCGGGAGCTCCTACGAGCAGTACTTC.

The chain has TRBV4-1 and TRBJ1-5; 7 bases match TRBD1. This CDR3 region has 15 residues. Trimming took 1 base from V and 3 from J; bases not matched to a gene: 3. CDR1 MGHRA and CDR2 YSYEKL come from the germline V gene. The CDR3 is CASSQVGQYNQPQHF. The DNA of the CDR3 is TGCGCCAGCAGCCAAGTGGGACAGTACAATCAGCCCCAGCATTTT.

V is TRBV2 and J is TRBJ2-7; D might be TRBD1 (6 bases). Deletions cut 2 bases from V and 0 bases from J, with 26 bases between. CDR1 is SNHLY, CDR2 FYNNEI, per germline. This CDR3 has 20 residues. CDR3 DNA sequence: TGTGCCAGCAGTGAAAGTTTCCCCCCACGTCAGGGGCGAAACTCCTACGAGCAGTACTTC. Protein product: CASSESFPPRQGRNSYEQYF.

This clone was seen a few times. The rearrangement links TRBV18 to TRBJ2-2; 7 positions match TRBD2. This CDR3 has 16 residues. Germline V gives CDR1 KGHSH, CDR2 LQKENI. V gave up 3 bases and J gave up 7 bases; unmatched junction bases: 11. CDR3 region: CASSPRAGELGGELFF. The CDR3 DNA sequence: TGTGCCAGCTCACCTCGGGCGGGAGAACTTGGCGGGGAGCTGTTTTTT. Full variable domain (remainder filled in from reference TRBV18 and TRBJ2-2): NAGVMQNPRHLVRRRGQEARLRCSPMKGHSHVYWYRQLPEEGLKFMVYLQKENIIDESGMPKERFSAEFPKEGPSILRIQQVVRGDSAAYFCASSPRAGELGGELFFGEGSRLTVL.

This chain uses TRBV30 with TRBJ1-2, with a weak D call TRBD1 (5 bases). From germline, CDR1 is GTSNPN and CDR2 SVGIG (reference sequence). The V end lost 1 base, the J end lost 4 bases, and 7 bases lay between the germline ends. CDR3 size: 12 residues. CDR3 loop: CAWSAGVYGYTF. DNA for the CDR3: TGTGCCTGGAGTGCGGGGGTCTATGGCTACACCTTC.

This chain links TRBV5-1 with TRBJ1-3; the D is unclear. The V end lost 2 bases, the J end lost 4 bases, and 10 bases lay between the germline ends. The CDR3 extends over 14 amino acids. Germline V CDR1 and CDR2: SGHRS, YFSETQ. The CDR3 nucleotides are TGCGCCAGCAGCTTCCCCCCAGGAGGAAACACCATATATTTT. Translation gives CASSFPPGGNTIYF.

This rearrangement joins TRBV30 to TRBJ1-1, with unresolved D. In germline, CDR1 is GTSNPN, CDR2 SVGIG (reference sequence). Trimming pared 3 bases from V and 4 bases from J, leaving 15 bases between. CDR3 length equals 14 residues. CDR3: CAWSDNLPGTEAFF. CDR3 DNA: TGTGCCTGGAGCGACAATTTACCCGGCACTGAAGCTTTCTTT. The full variable domain, in which reference TRBV30 and TRBJ1-1 provide the parts outside the CDR3, is SQTIHQWPATLVQPVGSPLSLECTVEGTSNPNLYWYRQAAGRGLQLLFYSVGIGQISSEVPQNLSASRPQDRQFILSSKKLLLSDSGFYLCAWSDNLPGTEAFFGQGTRLTVV.

The chain has TRBV5-4 and TRBJ2-7; 7 nucleotides match TRBD2. With 4 bases clipped from V and 3 bases from J, the junction kept 10 bases outside the gene matches. The CDR3 sequence is 15 residues long. Germline CDR1 SGHNT, CDR2 YYREEE (reference sequence). This chain's CDR3 is CASSVEAGTLYEQYF. CDR3 in DNA: TGTGCCAGCAGCGTGGAAGCGGGAACCCTCTACGAGCAGTACTTC.

The chain has TRBV6-5 and TRBJ2-3, with 7 bases matching TRBD2. There are 13 residues in the CDR3. CDR1 MNHEY and CDR2 SVGAGI come from the germline V gene. J gave up 6 bases and V 8 bases, and 8 bases lay outside the gene matches. The CDR3 reads CASGRVWSDTQYF. The CDR3 nucleotides read TGTGCCAGCGGGAGGGTCTGGAGTGATACGCAGTATTTT.

The V call is TRBV27, the J call TRBJ2-7, with TRBD2 matching over 12 bases. The CDR3 is 15 amino acids. After removal of 6 bases from V and 2 bases from J, the junction contained 5 bases not matched to a gene. Germline values: CDR1 MNHEY, CDR2 SMNVEV (reference sequence). The CDR3 DNA sequence: TGTGCCAGCAGCCGGACTAGCGGGAAGCCCTACGAGCAGTACTTC. Residues: CASSRTSGKPYEQYF.

The rearrangement joins TRBV5-1 to TRBJ1-1; 7 bases are shared with TRBD1. The CDR3 has 15 residues. Germline assignment: CDR1 SGHRS and CDR2 YFSETQ. J was trimmed by 0 bases and V by 4 bases; bases with no gene match: 6. CDR3 nucleotides: TGCGCCAGCAGCGGTGGGACAGCCTTGAACACTGAAGCTTTCTTT. Its protein is CASSGGTALNTEAFF.

This chain connects TRBV7-8 to TRBJ2-7; 7 nucleotides align to TRBD1. V dropped 3 bases and J dropped 0; count of bases not matched to a gene: 2. Per the germline V gene, CDR1 is SGHVS and CDR2 is FQNEAQ. The CDR3 has 14 amino acids. The CDR3 DNA reads as TGTGCCAGCAGCTTTGGGGACAGCTCCTACGAGCAGTACTTC. It encodes CASSFGDSSYEQYF.

The chain joins TRBV7-9 to TRBJ1-2; D not resolved. The V end lost 5 bases, the J end lost 4 bases, and 17 bases lay between the germline ends. The CDR3 spans 15 residues. Germline V gives CDR1 SEHNR, CDR2 FQNEAQ (reference sequence). CDR3 region: CASSRESAGAYGYTF. CDR3 nucleotides: TGTGCCAGCAGCAGAGAATCGGCAGGCGCCTATGGCTACACCTTC. The full variable domain, with the rest looked up from reference TRBV7-9 and TRBJ1-2, is DTGVSQNPRHKITKRGQNVTFRCDPISEHNRLYWYRQTLGQGPEFLTYFQNEAQLEKSRLLSDRFSAERPKGSFSTLEIQRTEQGDSAMYLCASSRESAGAYGYTFGSGTRLTVV.

The chain links TRBV9 to TRBJ1-3; 10 bases fit TRBD1. Trimming removed 0 bases from V and 3 bases from J; junction bases left unmatched: 9. This CDR3 region has 18 residues. CDR1 and CDR2 (germline): SGDLS, YYNGEE. CDR3 DNA sequence: TGTGCCAGCAGCGTAGACCCGGGACAGGGGACCGGTGGAAACACCATATATTTT. Translating gives CASSVDPGQGTGGNTIYF.

The chain couples TRBV27 to TRBJ2-3; the match to TRBD2 covers 10 bases. Germline trimming cut 6 bases from V and 4 bases from J; bases unmatched to any gene: 1. The CDR3 loop spans 13 amino acids. CDR1 is MNHEY, CDR2 SMNVEV, per germline (reference sequence). The CDR3 DNA follows: TGTGCCAGCAGCCTAGCGGGGGCAGATACGCAGTATTTT. Amino acid sequence: CASSLAGADTQYF.